This entry features one T cell receptor beta chain sequence. One junction end disagrees with the germline gene, perhaps due to a read error. These data belong to a study of blood T cell repertoires in COVID-19. Study details: The analysed material was cDNA or gDNA that came from T cells, B-cell-depleted T cells, or PBMCs.

The CDR3 runs 15 residues. The germline gives CDR1 SSHAT, CDR2 FNYEAQ (reference sequence). In the authors' methods: Scientists estimated how many nucleated cells there were by amplifying reference gene primers. The repertoire was sequenced with immunoSEQ multiplex PCR; TCRdb's copy has only in-frame clones and lacks some. V and J calls and clone size are as listed in that table; D and trimming were resolved from the DNA. The sample contains about 260,000 clones, around 87% of which appear only once. The sample comprised peripheral blood. The chain is built from TRBV7-7 and TRBJ2-7; TRBD2 matches at 15 bases. The TCR sequence derives from a woman aged 40 to 50 who had recovered from COVID-19. The CDR3 here is CASSAGTSGGYEQYF. The CDR3 DNA reads TGTGCTAGCAGCGCTGGGACTAGCGGGGGGTACGAGCAGTACTTC.